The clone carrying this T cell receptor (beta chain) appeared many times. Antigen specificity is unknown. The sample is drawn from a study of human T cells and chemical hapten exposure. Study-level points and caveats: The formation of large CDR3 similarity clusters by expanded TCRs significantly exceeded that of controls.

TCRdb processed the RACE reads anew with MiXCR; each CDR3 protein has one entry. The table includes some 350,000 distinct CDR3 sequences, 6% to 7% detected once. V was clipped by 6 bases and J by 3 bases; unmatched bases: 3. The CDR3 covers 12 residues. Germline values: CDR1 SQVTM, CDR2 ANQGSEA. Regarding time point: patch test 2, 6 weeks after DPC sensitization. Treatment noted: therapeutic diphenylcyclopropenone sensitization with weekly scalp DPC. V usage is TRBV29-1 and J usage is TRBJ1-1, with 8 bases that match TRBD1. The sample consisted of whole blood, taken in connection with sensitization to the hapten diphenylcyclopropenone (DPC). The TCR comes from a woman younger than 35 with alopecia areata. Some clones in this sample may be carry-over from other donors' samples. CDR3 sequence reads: CSVGQGDTEAFF. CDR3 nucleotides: TGCAGCGTCGGACAGGGTGACACTGAAGCTTTCTTT. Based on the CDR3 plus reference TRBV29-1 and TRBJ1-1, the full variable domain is SAVISQKPSRDICQRGTSLTIQCQVDSQVTMMFWYRQQPGQSLTLIATANQGSEATYESGFVIDKFPISRPNLTFSTLTVSNMSPEDSSIYLCSVGQGDTEAFFGQGTRLTVV.